This T cell receptor beta chain comes out of a study of OX40 agonist ivuxolimab in advanced cancers. TCRdb's table, derived via immunoSEQ multiplex PCR, lists solely in-frame clones and lacks some. Among more than 65,000 clones listed, 65% to 80% were seen once. The table lists this clone with a few counts. The germline gives CDR1 LNHDA, CDR2 SQIVND (reference sequence). The CDR3 runs to 16 residues. V shed 3 bases and J shed 4 bases, with 16 bases lying between them. This TCR was sampled from an adult with an advanced solid tumor such as melanoma, head and neck, liver or kidney cancer. Sequencing was performed on CD4+ or CD8+ T cells sorted from blood, taken in a trial of the OX40 agonist ivuxolimab. J is TRBJ1-5 and V is TRBV19; the D gene is possibly TRBD1 (5 bases). CDR3 sequence: CASSIPPGAGNQPQHF. DNA of the CDR3: TGTGCCAGTAGTATTCCTCCCGGGGCGGGGAATCAGCCCCAGCATTTT.